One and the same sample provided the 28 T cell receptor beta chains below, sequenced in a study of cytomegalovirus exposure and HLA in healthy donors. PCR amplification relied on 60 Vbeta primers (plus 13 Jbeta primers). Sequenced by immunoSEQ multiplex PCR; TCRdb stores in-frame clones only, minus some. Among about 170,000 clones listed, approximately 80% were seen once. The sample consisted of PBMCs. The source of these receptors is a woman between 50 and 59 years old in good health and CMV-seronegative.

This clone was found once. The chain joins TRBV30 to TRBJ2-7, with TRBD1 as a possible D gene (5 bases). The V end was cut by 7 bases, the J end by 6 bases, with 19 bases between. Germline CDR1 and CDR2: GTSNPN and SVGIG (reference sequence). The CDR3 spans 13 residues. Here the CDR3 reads CASSLARGGEQYF. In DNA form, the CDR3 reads TGTGCCTCATCCCTCGCAAGGGGCGGCGAGCAGTACTTC.

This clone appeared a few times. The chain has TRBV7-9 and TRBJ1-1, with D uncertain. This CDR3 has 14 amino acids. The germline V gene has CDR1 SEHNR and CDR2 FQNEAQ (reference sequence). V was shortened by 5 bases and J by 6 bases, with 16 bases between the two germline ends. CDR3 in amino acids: CASSPDGELSEAFF. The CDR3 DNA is TGTGCCAGCAGCCCCGATGGAGAATTGTCTGAAGCTTTCTTT.

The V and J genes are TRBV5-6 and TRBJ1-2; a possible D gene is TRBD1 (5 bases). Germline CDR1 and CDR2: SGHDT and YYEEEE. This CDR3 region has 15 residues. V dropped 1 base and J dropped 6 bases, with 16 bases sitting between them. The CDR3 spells CASSLLQGGFNGYTF. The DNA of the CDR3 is TGTGCCAGCAGCTTGCTTCAGGGAGGGTTTAATGGCTACACCTTC.

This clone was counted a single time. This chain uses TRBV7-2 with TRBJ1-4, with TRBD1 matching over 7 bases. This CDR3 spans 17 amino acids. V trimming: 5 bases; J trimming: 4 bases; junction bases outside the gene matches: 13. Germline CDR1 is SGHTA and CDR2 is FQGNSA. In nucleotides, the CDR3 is TGTGCCAGCAGCCGGGGAGCCGGACAGGAACATAATGAAAAACTGTTTTTT. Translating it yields CASSRGAGQEHNEKLFF.

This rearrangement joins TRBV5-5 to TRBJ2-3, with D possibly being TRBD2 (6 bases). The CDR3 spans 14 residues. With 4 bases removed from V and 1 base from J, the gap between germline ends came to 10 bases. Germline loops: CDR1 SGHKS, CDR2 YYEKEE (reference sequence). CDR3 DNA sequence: TGTGCCAGCAGCAGGGACTGGGGCACAGATACGCAGTATTTT. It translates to CASSRDWGTDTQYF.

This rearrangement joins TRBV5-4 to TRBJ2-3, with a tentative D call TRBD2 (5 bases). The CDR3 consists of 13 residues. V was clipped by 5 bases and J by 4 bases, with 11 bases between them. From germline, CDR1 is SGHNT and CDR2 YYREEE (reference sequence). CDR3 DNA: TGTGCCAGCAGTTTCGTGGGAGCAGATACGCAGTATTTT. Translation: CASSFVGADTQYF.

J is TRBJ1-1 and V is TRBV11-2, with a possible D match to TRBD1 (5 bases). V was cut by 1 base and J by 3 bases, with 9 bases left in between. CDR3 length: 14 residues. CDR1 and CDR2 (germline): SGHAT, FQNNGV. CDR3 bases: TGTGCCAGCAGCTTAGGGGGGGTGGACACTGAAGCTTTCTTT. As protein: CASSLGGVDTEAFF.

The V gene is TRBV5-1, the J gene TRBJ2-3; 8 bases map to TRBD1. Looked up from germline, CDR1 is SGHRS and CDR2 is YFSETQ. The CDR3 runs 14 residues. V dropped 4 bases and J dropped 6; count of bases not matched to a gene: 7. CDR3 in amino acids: CASSPGQGRDTQYF. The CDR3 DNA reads TGCGCCAGCAGCCCCGGACAGGGCAGGGATACGCAGTATTTT.

CDR3 loop: CASSQNRGPYEQYF. The CDR3 nucleotides are TGTGCCAGCAGTCAAAACAGGGGTCCCTACGAGCAGTACTTC. The chain carries TRBV6-5 and TRBJ2-7, with 7 bases lining up with TRBD1. CDR3 length: 14 residues. Germline V gene sequence: CDR1 MNHEY, CDR2 SVGAGI. V shed 5 bases and J 2 bases; nucleotides not matched to a gene: 6.

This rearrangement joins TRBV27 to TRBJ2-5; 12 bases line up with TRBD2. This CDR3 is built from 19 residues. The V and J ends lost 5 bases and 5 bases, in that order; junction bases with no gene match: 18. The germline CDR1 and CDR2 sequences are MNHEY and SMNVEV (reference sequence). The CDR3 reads CASSPIWTSGNMLAETQYF. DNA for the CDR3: TGTGCCAGCAGTCCAATTTGGACTAGCGGGAATATGTTGGCGGAGACCCAGTACTTC.

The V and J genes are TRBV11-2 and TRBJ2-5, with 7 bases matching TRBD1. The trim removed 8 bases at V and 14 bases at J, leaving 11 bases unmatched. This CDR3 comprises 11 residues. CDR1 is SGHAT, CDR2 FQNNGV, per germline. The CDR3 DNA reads TGTGCCAGCCGGCTCGGGGACAGCTTCTACTTC. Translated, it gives CASRLGDSFYF.

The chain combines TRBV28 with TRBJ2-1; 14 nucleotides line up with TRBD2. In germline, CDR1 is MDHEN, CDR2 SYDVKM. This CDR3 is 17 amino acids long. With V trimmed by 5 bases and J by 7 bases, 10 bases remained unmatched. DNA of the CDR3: TGTGCCAGCAGTCCCCGACTAGCGGGGGGGCGTAGTAATGAGCAGTTCTTC. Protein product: CASSPRLAGGRSNEQFF.

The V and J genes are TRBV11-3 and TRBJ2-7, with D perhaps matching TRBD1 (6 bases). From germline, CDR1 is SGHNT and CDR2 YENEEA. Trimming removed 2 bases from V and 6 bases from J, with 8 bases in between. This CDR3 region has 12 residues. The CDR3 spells CASSLIGGEQYF. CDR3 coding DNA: TGTGCCAGCAGCTTAATAGGGGGCGAGCAGTACTTC.

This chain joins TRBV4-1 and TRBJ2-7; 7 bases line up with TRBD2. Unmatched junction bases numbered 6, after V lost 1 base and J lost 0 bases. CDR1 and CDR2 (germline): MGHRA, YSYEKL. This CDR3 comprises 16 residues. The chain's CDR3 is CASSQGAGGSSYEQYF. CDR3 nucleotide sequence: TGCGCCAGCAGCCAAGGGGCCGGGGGGAGCTCCTACGAGCAGTACTTC.

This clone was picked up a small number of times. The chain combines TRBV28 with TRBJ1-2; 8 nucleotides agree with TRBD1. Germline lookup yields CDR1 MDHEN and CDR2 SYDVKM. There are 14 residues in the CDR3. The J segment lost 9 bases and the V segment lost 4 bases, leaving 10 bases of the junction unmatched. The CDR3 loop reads CASSWNRGDTRYTF. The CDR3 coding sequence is TGTGCCAGCAGTTGGAACAGGGGGGATACACGCTACACCTTC.

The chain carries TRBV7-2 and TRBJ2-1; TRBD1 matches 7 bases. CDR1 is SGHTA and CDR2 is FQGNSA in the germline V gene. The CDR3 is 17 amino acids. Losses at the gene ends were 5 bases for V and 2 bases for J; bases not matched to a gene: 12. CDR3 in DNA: TGTGCCAGCAGCCCTCGAGATAGACAGGGAACCTACAATGAGCAGTTCTTC. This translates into CASSPRDRQGTYNEQFF.

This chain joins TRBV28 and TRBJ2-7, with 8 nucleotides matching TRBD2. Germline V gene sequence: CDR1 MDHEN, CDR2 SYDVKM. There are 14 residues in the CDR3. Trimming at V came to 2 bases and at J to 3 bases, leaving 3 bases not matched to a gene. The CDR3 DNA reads TGTGCCAGCAGTTTAGGTGGGACTAGCTACGAGCAGTACTTC. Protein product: CASSLGGTSYEQYF.

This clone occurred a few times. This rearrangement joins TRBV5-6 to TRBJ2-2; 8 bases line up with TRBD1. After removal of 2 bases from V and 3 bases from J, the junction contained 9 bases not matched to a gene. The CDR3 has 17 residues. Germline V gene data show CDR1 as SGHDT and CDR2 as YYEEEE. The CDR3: CASSFVGQGGDTGELFF. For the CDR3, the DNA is TGTGCCAGCAGCTTCGTCGGACAGGGTGGGGACACCGGGGAGCTGTTTTTT. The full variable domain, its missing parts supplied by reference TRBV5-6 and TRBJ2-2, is DAGVTQSPTHLIKTRGQQVTLRCSPKSGHDTVSWYQQALGQGPQFIFQYYEEEERQRGNFPDRFSGHQFPNYSSELNVNALLLGDSALYLCASSFVGQGGDTGELFFGEGSRLTVL.

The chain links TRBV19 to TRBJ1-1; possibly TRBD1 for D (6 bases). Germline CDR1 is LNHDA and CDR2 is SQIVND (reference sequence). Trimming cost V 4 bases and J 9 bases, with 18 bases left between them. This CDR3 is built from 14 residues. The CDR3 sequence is CASSNQQGQGQAFF. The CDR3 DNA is TGTGCCAGTAGTAACCAACAGGGCCAAGGGCAAGCTTTCTTT.

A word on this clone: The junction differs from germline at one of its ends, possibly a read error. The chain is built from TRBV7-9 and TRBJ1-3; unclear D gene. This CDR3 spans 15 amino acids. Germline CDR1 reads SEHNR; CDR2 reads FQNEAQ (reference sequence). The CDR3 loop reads CSSSPMGDSGNTIYF. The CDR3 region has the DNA TGTTCCAGCAGCCCCATGGGCGACTCTGGAAACACCATATATTTT.

The CDR3 reads CASSRKDRASYEQYF. In nucleotides, the CDR3 is TGTGCCAGCAGTCGGAAGGACAGGGCCTCCTACGAGCAGTACTTC. The chain is built from TRBV5-4 and TRBJ2-7; 8 nucleotides agree with TRBD1. The CDR3 contains 15 residues. J lost 0 bases, V lost 5 bases, and 7 bases had no gene match. Germline assignment: CDR1 SGHNT and CDR2 YYREEE (reference sequence).

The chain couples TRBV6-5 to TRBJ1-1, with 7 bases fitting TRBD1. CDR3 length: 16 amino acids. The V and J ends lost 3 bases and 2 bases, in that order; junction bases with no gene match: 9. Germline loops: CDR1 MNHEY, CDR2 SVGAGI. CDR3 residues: CASSYTSTGINTEAFF. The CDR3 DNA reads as TGTGCCAGCAGTTATACCTCGACAGGGATTAACACTGAAGCTTTCTTT.

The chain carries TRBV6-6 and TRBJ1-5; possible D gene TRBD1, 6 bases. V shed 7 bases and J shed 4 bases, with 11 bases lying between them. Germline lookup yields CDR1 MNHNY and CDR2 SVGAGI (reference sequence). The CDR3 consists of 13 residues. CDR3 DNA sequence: TGTGCCAGCAAAAGGACAGAAAATCAGCCCCAGCATTTT. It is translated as CASKRTENQPQHF.

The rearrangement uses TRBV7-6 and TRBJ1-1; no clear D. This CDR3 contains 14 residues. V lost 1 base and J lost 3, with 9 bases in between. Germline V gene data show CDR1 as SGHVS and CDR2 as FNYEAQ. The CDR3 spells CASSLDRGHTEAFF. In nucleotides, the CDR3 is TGTGCCAGCAGCTTAGACCGAGGGCACACTGAAGCTTTCTTT. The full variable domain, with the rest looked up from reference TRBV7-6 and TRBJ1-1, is GAGVSQSPRYKVTKRGQDVALRCDPISGHVSLYWYRQALGQGPEFLTYFNYEAQQDKSGLPNDRFSAERPEGSISTLTIQRTEQRDSAMYRCASSLDRGHTEAFFGQGTRLTVV.

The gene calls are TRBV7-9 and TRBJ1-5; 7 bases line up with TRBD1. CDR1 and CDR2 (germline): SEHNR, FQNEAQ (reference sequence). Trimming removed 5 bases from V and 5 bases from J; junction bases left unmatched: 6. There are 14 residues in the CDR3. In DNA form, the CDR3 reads TGTGCCAGCAGCCTGGGACAGCGGGATCAGCCCCAGCATTTT. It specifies CASSLGQRDQPQHF. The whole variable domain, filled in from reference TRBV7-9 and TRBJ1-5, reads DTGVSQNPRHKITKRGQNVTFRCDPISEHNRLYWYRQTLGQGPEFLTYFQNEAQLEKSRLLSDRFSAERPKGSFSTLEIQRTEQGDSAMYLCASSLGQRDQPQHFGDGTRLSIL.

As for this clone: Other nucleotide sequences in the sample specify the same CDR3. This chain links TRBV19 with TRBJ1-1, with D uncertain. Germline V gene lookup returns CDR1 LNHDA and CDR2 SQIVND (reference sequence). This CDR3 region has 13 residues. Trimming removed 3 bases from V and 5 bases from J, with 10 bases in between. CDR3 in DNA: TGTGCCAGTAGTATCCAAGGGAGGACTGAAGCTTTCTTT. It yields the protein CASSIQGRTEAFF.

CDR3 amino acids: CASSPPGQGNNEQFF. CDR3 in DNA: TGTGCCAGCAGCCCCCCGGGACAGGGCAATAATGAGCAGTTCTTC. V is TRBV7-2 and J is TRBJ2-1; 9 nucleotides line up with TRBD1. Trimming cost V 5 bases and J 7 bases; bases outside gene matches: 9. This CDR3 has 15 amino acids. Looked up from germline, CDR1 is SGHTA and CDR2 is FQGNSA.

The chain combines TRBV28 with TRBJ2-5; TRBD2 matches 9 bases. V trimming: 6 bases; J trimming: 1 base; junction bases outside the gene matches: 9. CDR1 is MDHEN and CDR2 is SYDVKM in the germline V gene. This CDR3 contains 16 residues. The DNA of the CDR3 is TGTGCCAGCAGATCAGTTACTAGCGGGCCCCAAGAGACCCAGTACTTC. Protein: CASRSVTSGPQETQYF.